This passage covers 29 T cell receptor beta chains from one sample sequenced in a study of T cell responses to AZD1222 COVID-19 vaccine. Libraries were prepared by immunoSEQ multiplex PCR; TCRdb keeps only in-frame clonotypes and omits some of them. Here the sample spans about 94,000 clones, roughly 85% being singletons. This sample comprised peripheral blood, obtained 28 days after the second AZD1222 dose. These receptors were obtained from an adult who received the AZD1222 COVID-19 vaccine.

The V gene is TRBV5-4, the J gene TRBJ1-2; D gene uncertain. Looked up from germline, CDR1 is SGHNT and CDR2 is YYREEE (reference sequence). Trimming cost V 0 bases and J 2 bases, with 17 bases left between them. The CDR3 has 17 residues. Written as DNA, the CDR3 is TGTGCCAGCAGCTTGGGTGCGGGGTTTCGGGGAAACTATGGCTACACCTTC. Protein product: CASSLGAGFRGNYGYTF.

The chain has TRBV3-1 (or the pseudogene TRBV3-2) and TRBJ2-5, with TRBD2 as a possible D gene (5 bases). Looked up from germline, CDR1 is LGHDT and CDR2 is YNNKEL (reference sequence). V lost 3 bases to trimming and J lost 3 bases, with 14 bases between them. The CDR3 is made up of 15 amino acids. Here the CDR3 DNA reads TGTGCCAGCAGCCAGCCTGTAGGAGGAGAAGAGACCCAGTACTTC. Translation gives CASSQPVGGEETQYF.

The chain uses TRBV5-4 and TRBJ1-1; D not resolved. CDR3 length equals 14 residues. Per germline, CDR1 SGHNT and CDR2 YYREEE (reference sequence). V lost 0 bases, J lost 2 bases, and 8 bases lay in between. The CDR3 DNA reads as TGTGCCAGCAGCTTGGGAGTTGGTAACACTGAAGCTTTCTTT. This gives the protein CASSLGVGNTEAFF.

V gene TRBV30 combines with J gene TRBJ2-3, with 10 bases that match TRBD1. Losses at the gene ends were 5 bases for V and 3 bases for J; bases not matched to a gene: 32. The CDR3 contains 23 residues. CDR1 and CDR2 (germline): GTSNPN, SVGIG (reference sequence). The CDR3 loop reads CAWGIGRDRGLLEPSLGTDTQYF. The CDR3 DNA reads TGTGCCTGGGGTATCGGACGGGACAGGGGTCTCTTGGAACCCTCTCTGGGGACAGATACGCAGTATTTT. Full variable domain (outside the CDR3, taken from reference TRBV30 and TRBJ2-3): SQTIHQWPATLVQPVGSPLSLECTVEGTSNPNLYWYRQAAGRGLQLLFYSVGIGQISSEVPQNLSASRPQDRQFILSSKKLLLSDSGFYLCAWGIGRDRGLLEPSLGTDTQYFGPGTRLTVL.

V is TRBV27 and J is TRBJ1-1; D is undetermined. V was clipped by 2 bases and J by 2 bases, with 9 bases between them. CDR3 length: 14 amino acids. Germline CDR1 MNHEY, CDR2 SMNVEV (reference sequence). CDR3 nucleotides: TGTGCCAGCAGTTTAGGACCGACTAACACTGAAGCTTTCTTT. Translating it yields CASSLGPTNTEAFF.

V and J are TRBV24-1 and TRBJ1-5, with D perhaps TRBD1 (6 bases). V lost 3 bases and J 6 bases, leaving 14 bases between the germline ends. This CDR3 region has 15 residues. CDR1 KGHDR and CDR2 SFDVKD come from the germline V gene. CDR3 protein: CATSDPRGSGQPQHF. For the CDR3, the DNA is TGTGCCACCAGTGATCCCAGGGGTTCAGGTCAGCCCCAGCATTTT.

The chain combines TRBV24-1 with TRBJ1-1, with D possibly matching TRBD1 (5 bases). This CDR3 spans 16 amino acids. Trimming cost V 5 bases and J 5 bases, with 20 bases left between them. The germline V gene encodes CDR1 KGHDR and CDR2 SFDVKD. CDR3 protein: CATSAREGGAGTEAFF. The DNA for the CDR3 is TGTGCCACCAGTGCCAGGGAAGGTGGGGCTGGGACTGAAGCTTTCTTT.

The chain employs TRBV18 and TRBJ2-2; maybe TRBD1 (6 bases). The germline gives CDR1 KGHSH, CDR2 LQKENI. The CDR3 sequence is 15 residues long. Trimming took off 3 bases at V and 2 bases at J, with 10 bases between the two ends. The CDR3 coding sequence is TGTGCCAGCTCACCCCAGGGGCAAAACACCGGGGAGCTGTTTTTT. It codes for CASSPQGQNTGELFF.

The chain links TRBV25-1 to TRBJ2-2; 15 nucleotides line up with TRBD2. CDR1 and CDR2 from the germline V gene are MGHDK and SYGVNS. CDR3 length equals 18 residues. Unmatched junction bases numbered 11, after V lost 6 bases and J lost 6 bases. The CDR3 reads CASRGGEGLAGGSGELFF. The CDR3 DNA reads as TGTGCCAGCAGAGGGGGAGAGGGACTAGCGGGAGGTTCCGGGGAGCTGTTTTTT.

This chain joins TRBV5-1 and TRBJ1-3; TRBD1 might be the D (6 bases). The germline V and J ends were trimmed by 3 bases and 8 bases, with 15 bases remaining between them. The germline gives CDR1 SGHRS, CDR2 YFSETQ. The CDR3 sequence is 14 residues long. Written as DNA, the CDR3 is TGCGCCAGCAGCTCGGGGGCCTTTTGGGACACCATATATTTT. Residues: CASSSGAFWDTIYF.

This clone appeared once. The rearrangement uses TRBV7-9 and TRBJ2-7; D ambiguous. CDR1 SEHNR and CDR2 FQNEAQ come from the germline V gene (reference sequence). V was trimmed by 4 bases and J by 0 bases, leaving 10 bases between them. The CDR3 spans 14 residues. The CDR3 region is CASSWYAGSYEQYF. The CDR3 bases are TGTGCCAGCAGCTGGTACGCCGGCTCCTACGAGCAGTACTTC. Using reference TRBV7-9 and TRBJ2-7 for the parts outside the CDR3, the full variable domain is DTGVSQNPRHKITKRGQNVTFRCDPISEHNRLYWYRQTLGQGPEFLTYFQNEAQLEKSRLLSDRFSAERPKGSFSTLEIQRTEQGDSAMYLCASSWYAGSYEQYFGPGTRLTVT.

In its sample, this clone was seen once. The chain links TRBV2 to TRBJ1-6; the D gene is possibly TRBD1 (5 bases). With 5 bases removed from V and 7 bases from J, the gap between germline ends came to 9 bases. Germline CDR1 and CDR2: SNHLY and FYNNEI. CDR3 length: 13 amino acids. CDR3 residues: CASSLTGNSPLHF. The CDR3 region has the DNA TGTGCCAGCAGTTTAACAGGCAATTCACCCCTCCACTTT.

This clone was seen a few times. The V call is TRBV27, the J call TRBJ2-5; 8 bases fit TRBD2. The CDR3 runs 16 residues. Germline lookup yields CDR1 MNHEY and CDR2 SMNVEV (reference sequence). The trim removed 5 bases at V and 3 bases at J, leaving 11 bases unmatched. CDR3 sequence reads: CASSPGAGTREETQYF. CDR3 nucleotide sequence: TGTGCCAGCAGTCCCGGGGCAGGGACTAGGGAAGAGACCCAGTACTTC.

In this sample, this clone turned up many times. The same CDR3 arises from other DNA sequences in this sample as well. The rearrangement joins TRBV5-1 to TRBJ2-2; 15 positions match TRBD2. With V trimmed by 4 bases and J by 1 base, 5 bases remained unmatched. The germline gives CDR1 SGHRS, CDR2 YFSETQ. This CDR3 spans 18 amino acids. DNA of the CDR3: TGCGCCAGCAGCCCCCCGGGACTAGCGGGAGGGAACACCGGGGAGCTGTTTTTT. Amino acid sequence: CASSPPGLAGGNTGELFF.

V and J are TRBV5-1 and TRBJ1-2; unclear D gene. V was shortened by 0 bases and J by 13 bases, with 16 bases between the two germline ends. Germline V gives CDR1 SGHRS, CDR2 YFSETQ. CDR3 length: 13 amino acids. Written as DNA, the CDR3 is TGCGCCAGCAGCTTGGCCGGTCAAAAGGGAGGCACCTTC. Amino acid sequence: CASSLAGQKGGTF.

The V and J genes are TRBV9 and TRBJ2-3; D unresolved. CDR3 length equals 16 residues. Germline V gene sequence: CDR1 SGDLS, CDR2 YYNGEE. V lost 4 bases and J lost 2, with 17 bases in between. The CDR3 here is CASSPMFGNPTDTQYF. The DNA of the CDR3 is TGTGCCAGCAGCCCCATGTTTGGGAACCCCACAGATACGCAGTATTTT.

The rearrangement joins TRBV7-8 to TRBJ2-1, with 16 bases aligning to TRBD2. Germline values: CDR1 SGHVS, CDR2 FQNEAQ. The length of the CDR3 is 16 residues. V lost 5 bases, J lost 9 bases, and 7 bases stayed unmatched. CDR3 protein: CASSRGTSGGAREQFF. CDR3 nucleotides: TGTGCCAGCAGCCGCGGGACTAGCGGGGGGGCACGTGAGCAGTTCTTC.

V and J are TRBV10-2 and TRBJ1-2; D is ambiguous. The CDR3 is 13 residues long. V was cut by 2 bases and J by 2 bases, with 6 bases left in between. The germline V gene has CDR1 WSHSY and CDR2 SAAADI. The CDR3 protein is CASSEGENYGYTF. The DNA of the CDR3 is TGCGCCAGCAGTGAGGGTGAAAACTATGGCTACACCTTC.

V gene TRBV5-1 combines with J gene TRBJ2-1; D is unresolved. Per germline, CDR1 SGHRS and CDR2 YFSETQ. This CDR3 comprises 17 residues. Trimming removed 4 bases at V and 0 bases at J, with 17 bases between. The CDR3 protein is CASSQPPRADSYNEQFF. The CDR3, as DNA: TGCGCCAGCAGCCAACCTCCTAGGGCGGACTCCTACAATGAGCAGTTCTTC.

The chain uses TRBV9 and TRBJ2-3, with 8 bases that match TRBD2. CDR3 length: 15 amino acids. Germline lookup yields CDR1 SGDLS and CDR2 YYNGEE. J was trimmed by 2 bases and V by 3 bases; bases with no gene match: 5. The CDR3 DNA reads as TGTGCCAGCAGCGCCCGACTAGCGATCACAGATACGCAGTATTTT. Translated: CASSARLAITDTQYF.

The rearrangement links TRBV10-2 to TRBJ1-2; D might be TRBD1 (6 bases). Trimming took 7 bases from V and 1 from J, leaving 13 bases between them. There are 14 residues in the CDR3. Germline V gives CDR1 WSHSY, CDR2 SAAADI. Here the CDR3 reads CASTQGGINYGYTF. Written as DNA, the CDR3 is TGCGCCAGCACACAGGGAGGGATTAACTATGGCTACACCTTC.

The rearrangement links TRBV9 to TRBJ1-2; D uncertain. V shed 0 bases and J shed 7 bases, with 16 bases lying between them. The CDR3 spans 15 residues. Germline V gene data show CDR1 as SGDLS and CDR2 as YYNGEE. CDR3 DNA sequence: TGTGCCAGCAGCGTAGGAGAGGTGCCCCTAGGTGGCTACACCTTC. It translates to CASSVGEVPLGGYTF.

This clone was seen a single time. J is TRBJ1-4 and V is TRBV5-1, with D hard to call. This CDR3 region has 16 residues. Germline values: CDR1 SGHRS, CDR2 YFSETQ. Trimming pared 5 bases from V and 1 base from J, leaving 15 bases between. CDR3 bases: TGCGCCAGCAGGTCCGCGAGTTGGGGAACTAATGAAAAACTGTTTTTT. It encodes CASRSASWGTNEKLFF.

The rearrangement links TRBV3-1 (or the pseudogene TRBV3-2) to TRBJ2-5; 8 bases align to TRBD2. Germline values: CDR1 LGHDT, CDR2 YNNKEL (reference sequence). With V trimmed by 0 bases and J by 7 bases, 19 bases remained unmatched. The CDR3 sequence is 19 residues long. CDR3 DNA: TGTGCCAGCAGCCAAGAATCTTGGCTAGCGGGCCCCTTCGAGGGGACCCAGTACTTC. Its translation: CASSQESWLAGPFEGTQYF.

V is TRBV25-1 and J is TRBJ1-1; TRBD1 matches at 8 bases. Germline CDR1 is MGHDK and CDR2 is SYGVNS. The CDR3 has 14 amino acids. V shed 4 bases, J shed 4 bases, and the junction held 5 bases outside the gene matches. The CDR3 DNA follows: TGTGCCAGCAGTGTAGGACAGGGTAGCACTGAAGCTTTCTTT. It translates to CASSVGQGSTEAFF.

This rearrangement joins TRBV6-4 to TRBJ1-2, with 7 bases lining up with TRBD1. V lost 0 bases and J lost 6; bases outside the gene matches: 13. This CDR3 region has 17 residues. Germline V gene lookup returns CDR1 MRHNA and CDR2 SNTAGT. CDR3 residues: CASSDSAWTGGLHGYTF. As DNA, the CDR3 is TGTGCCAGCAGTGACTCAGCCTGGACAGGTGGTCTGCATGGCTACACCTTC.

The V gene is TRBV19, the J gene TRBJ2-6, with D possibly being TRBD1 (5 bases). Germline CDR1 is LNHDA and CDR2 is SQIVND (reference sequence). The CDR3 consists of 16 residues. The V end was cut by 9 bases, the J end by 0 bases, with 15 bases between. This CDR3 is CASRLDSLSGANVLTF. In DNA form, the CDR3 reads TGTGCCAGCCGACTCGACAGCCTCTCTGGGGCCAACGTCCTGACTTTC. The variable domain in full, with the rest retrieved from reference TRBV19 and TRBJ2-6, is DGGITQSPKYLFRKEGQNVTLSCEQNLNHDAMYWYRQDPGQGLRLIYYSQIVNDFQKGDIAEGYSVSREKKESFPLTVTSAQKNPTAFYLCASRLDSLSGANVLTFGAGSRLTVL.

The genes are TRBV21-1 and TRBJ2-1; the DNA was not compared with TRBD2, the D call given in the table. TRBV21-1 counts as a pseudogene. The CDR3 runs 17 residues. Here the CDR3 DNA reads TGTGCCAGCAGCAAAGAGAGACCGGGACTAGCGGGGGATGAGCAGTTCTTC. Translation: CASSKERPGLAGDEQFF.

The chain links TRBV2 to TRBJ2-6, with D unresolved. Deletions cut 6 bases from V and 4 bases from J, with 7 bases between. In germline, CDR1 is SNHLY, CDR2 FYNNEI. The CDR3 runs 13 residues. In DNA, the CDR3 is TGTGCCAGCAGGAGAGGAGGGGCCAACGTCCTGACTTTC. It encodes CASRRGGANVLTF.